The 2 T cell receptor beta chains presented below share a single source sample, sequenced in a study of read filtering for tumor transcriptome and immune sequencing. This library used around 400 ng RNA and molecular barcoded adaptors spanning alpha/delta and beta/gamma chains. Using its own MiXCR run on the reads, TCRdb lists one record per CDR3 protein. The sample records about 47,000 distinct CDR3 sequences, approximately 12% being singletons. The specimen was a population of CD138-negative cells sorted from bone marrow. These receptors were taken from a donor aged 40 or older with multiple myeloma.

The chain couples TRBV19 to TRBJ2-2; no firm D call. The CDR3 is 13 residues long. Germline V gives CDR1 LNHDA, CDR2 SQIVND (reference sequence). V was trimmed by 5 bases and J by 2 bases, leaving 6 bases between them. CDR3 sequence: CASSSANTGELFF. As DNA, the CDR3 is TGTGCCAGTAGTTCTGCAAACACCGGGGAGCTGTTTTTT.

As regards this clonotype: This may come from a read error, since a much larger clone is one base off. This chain links TRBV19 with TRBJ2-1; D may match TRBD1 or TRBD2 (5 bases each). CDR1 and CDR2 from the germline V gene are LNHDA and SQIVND (reference sequence). Trimming removed 2 bases at V and 12 bases at J, with 14 bases between. The CDR3 has 13 amino acids. DNA for the CDR3: TGTGCCAGTAGTATAAACAGGTTCGAGGGGCAGTTCTTC. It specifies CASSINRFEGQFF.